The T cell receptor beta chain under discussion was sequenced for a study of blood T cell repertoires in COVID-19. Background on the study: PBMCs, B-cell-depleted T cells, or T cells provided the cDNA or gDNA that made up the material.

Original methodology: Estimated nucleated cell counts came from reference gene primer amplification. Clones were sequenced by immunoSEQ multiplex PCR, and TCRdb holds only the in-frame ones, with some missing. V and J calls and clone size follow that table, whereas D and trimming were derived from the DNA. The repertoire holds approximately 70,000 clones, with 85% to 90% as singletons. The CDR3 is made up of 15 amino acids. CDR1 and CDR2 (germline): KGHSH, LQKENI. Trimming took 4 bases from V and 7 from J; bases not matched to a gene: 5. Sequencing used peripheral blood. The sequence was obtained from a human donor in a cohort sampled during active COVID-19. The chain uses TRBV18 and TRBJ1-5; 12 positions match TRBD1. The CDR3 DNA reads as TGTGCCAGCTCACTCGGGACAGGGGGCGCGCAGCCCCAGCATTTT. Translated, it gives CASSLGTGGAQPQHF.